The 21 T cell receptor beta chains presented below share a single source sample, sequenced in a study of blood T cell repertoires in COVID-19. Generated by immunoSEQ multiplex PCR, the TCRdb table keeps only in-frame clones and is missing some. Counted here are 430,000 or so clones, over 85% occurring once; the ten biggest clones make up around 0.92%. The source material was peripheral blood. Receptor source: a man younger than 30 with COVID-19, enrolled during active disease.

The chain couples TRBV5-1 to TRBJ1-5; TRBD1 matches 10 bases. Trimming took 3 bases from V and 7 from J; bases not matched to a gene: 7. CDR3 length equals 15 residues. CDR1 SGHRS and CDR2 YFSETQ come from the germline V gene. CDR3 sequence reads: CASSWGTGEGQPQHF. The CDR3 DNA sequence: TGCGCCAGCAGCTGGGGGACAGGGGAAGGCCAGCCCCAGCATTTT.

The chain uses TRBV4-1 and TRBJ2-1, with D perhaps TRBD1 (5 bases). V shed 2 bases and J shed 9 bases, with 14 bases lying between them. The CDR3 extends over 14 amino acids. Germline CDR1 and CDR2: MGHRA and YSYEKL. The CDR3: CASSQSWQGLEQFF. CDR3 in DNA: TGCGCCAGCAGCCAATCTTGGCAGGGTCTTGAGCAGTTCTTC.

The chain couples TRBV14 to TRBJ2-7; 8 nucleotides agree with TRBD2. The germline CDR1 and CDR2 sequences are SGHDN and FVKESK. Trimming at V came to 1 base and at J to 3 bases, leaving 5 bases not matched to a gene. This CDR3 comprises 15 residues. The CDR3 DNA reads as TGTGCCAGCAGCCAAGCCCCGCGGGAGGACTACGAGCAGTACTTC. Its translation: CASSQAPREDYEQYF. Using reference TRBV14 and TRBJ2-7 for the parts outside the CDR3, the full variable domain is EAGVTQFPSHSVIEKGQTVTLRCDPISGHDNLYWYRRVMGKEIKFLLHFVKESKQDESGMPNNRFLAERTGGTYSTLKVQPAELEDSGVYFCASSQAPREDYEQYFGPGTRLTVT.

The CDR3 protein is CASSSSGENIQYF. The CDR3 DNA follows: TGCGCCAGCAGCTCTAGCGGGGAGAACATTCAGTACTTC. The chain joins TRBV4-1 to TRBJ2-4; the match to TRBD2 covers 9 bases. This CDR3 contains 13 residues. After removal of 5 bases from V and 7 bases from J, the junction contained 3 bases not matched to a gene. Germline loops: CDR1 MGHRA, CDR2 YSYEKL.

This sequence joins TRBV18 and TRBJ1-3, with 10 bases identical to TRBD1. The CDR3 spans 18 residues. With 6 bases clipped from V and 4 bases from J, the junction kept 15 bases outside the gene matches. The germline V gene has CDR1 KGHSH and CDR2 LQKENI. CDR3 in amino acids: CASSPTLGTGVDGNTIYF. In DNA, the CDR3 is TGTGCCAGCTCCCCTACTCTCGGGACAGGGGTTGACGGAAACACCATATATTTT.

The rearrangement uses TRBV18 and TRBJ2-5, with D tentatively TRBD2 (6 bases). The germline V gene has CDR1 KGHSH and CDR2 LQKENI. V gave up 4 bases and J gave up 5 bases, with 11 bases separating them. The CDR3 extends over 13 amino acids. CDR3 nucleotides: TGTGCCAGCTCACAGGGACTCACGGAGACCCAGTACTTC. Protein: CASSQGLTETQYF.

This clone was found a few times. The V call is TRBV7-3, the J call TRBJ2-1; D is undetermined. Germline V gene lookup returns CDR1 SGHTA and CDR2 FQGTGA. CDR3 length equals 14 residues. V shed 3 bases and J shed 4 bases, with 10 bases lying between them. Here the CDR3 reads CASSLAPAYNEQFF. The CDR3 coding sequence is TGTGCCAGCAGCTTGGCTCCAGCGTACAATGAGCAGTTCTTC.

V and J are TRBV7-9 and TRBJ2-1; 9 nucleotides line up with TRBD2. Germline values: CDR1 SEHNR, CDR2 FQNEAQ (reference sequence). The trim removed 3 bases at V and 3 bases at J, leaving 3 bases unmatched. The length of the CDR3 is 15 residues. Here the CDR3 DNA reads TGTGCCAGCAGCTTGCTGACTAGCGGCTACAATGAGCAGTTCTTC. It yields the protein CASSLLTSGYNEQFF.

CDR3: CASSPTLAGATYEQYF. In DNA form, the CDR3 reads TGTGCCAGCAGCCCCACTCTAGCGGGGGCCACCTACGAGCAGTACTTC. The V call is TRBV5-4, the J call TRBJ2-7, with 10 nucleotides matching TRBD2. V dropped 4 bases and J dropped 2; count of bases not matched to a gene: 9. Germline V gene sequence: CDR1 SGHNT, CDR2 YYREEE (reference sequence). There are 16 residues in the CDR3. Together with reference TRBV5-4 and TRBJ2-7, the CDR3 gives the full variable domain: ETGVTQSPTHLIKTRGQQVTLRCSSQSGHNTVSWYQQALGQGPQFIFQYYREEENGRGNFPPRFSGLQFPNYSSELNVNALELDDSALYLCASSPTLAGATYEQYFGPGTRLTVT.

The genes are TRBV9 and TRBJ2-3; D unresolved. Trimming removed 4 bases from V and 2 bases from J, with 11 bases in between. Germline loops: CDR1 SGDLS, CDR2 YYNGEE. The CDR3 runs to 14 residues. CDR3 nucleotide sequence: TGTGCCAGCAGCCCCACCCGACACACAGATACGCAGTATTTT. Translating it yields CASSPTRHTDTQYF. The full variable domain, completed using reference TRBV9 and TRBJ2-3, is DSGVTQTPKHLITATGQRVTLRCSPRSGDLSVYWYQQSLDQGLQFLIQYYNGEERAKGNILERFSAQQFPDLHSELNLSSLELGDSALYFCASSPTRHTDTQYFGPGTRLTVL.

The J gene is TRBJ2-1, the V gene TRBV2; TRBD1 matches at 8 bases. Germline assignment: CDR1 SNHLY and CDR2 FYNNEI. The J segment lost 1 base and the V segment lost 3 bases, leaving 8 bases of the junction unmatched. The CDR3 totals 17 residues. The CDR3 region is CASSDQETGVSYNEQFF. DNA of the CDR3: TGTGCCAGCAGTGATCAGGAGACAGGGGTGTCCTACAATGAGCAGTTCTTC.

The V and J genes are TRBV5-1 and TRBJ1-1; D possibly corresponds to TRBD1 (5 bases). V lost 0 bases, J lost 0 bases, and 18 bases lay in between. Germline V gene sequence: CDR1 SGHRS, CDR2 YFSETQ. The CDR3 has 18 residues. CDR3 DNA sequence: TGCGCCAGCAGCTTGGGAGGCCAGGGATTTGGGATGAACACTGAAGCTTTCTTT. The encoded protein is CASSLGGQGFGMNTEAFF.

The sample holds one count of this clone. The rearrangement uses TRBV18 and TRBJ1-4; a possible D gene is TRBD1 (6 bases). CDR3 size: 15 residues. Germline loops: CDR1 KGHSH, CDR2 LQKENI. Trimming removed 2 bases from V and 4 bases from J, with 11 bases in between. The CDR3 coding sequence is TGTGCCAGCTCACCAACAGGGACGCGTAATGAAAAACTGTTTTTT. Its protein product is CASSPTGTRNEKLFF.

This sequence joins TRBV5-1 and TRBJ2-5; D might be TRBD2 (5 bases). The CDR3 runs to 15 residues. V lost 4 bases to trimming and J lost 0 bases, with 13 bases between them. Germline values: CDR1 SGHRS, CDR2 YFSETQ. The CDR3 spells CASSPGLNDQETQYF. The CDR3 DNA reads TGCGCCAGCAGCCCTGGACTGAACGACCAAGAGACCCAGTACTTC.

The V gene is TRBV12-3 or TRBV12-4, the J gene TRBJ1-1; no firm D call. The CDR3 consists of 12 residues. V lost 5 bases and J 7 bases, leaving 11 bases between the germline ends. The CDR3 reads CASSLPLHEAFF. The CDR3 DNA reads TGTGCCAGCAGTCTACCACTGCATGAAGCTTTCTTT.

The CDR3 coding sequence is TGTGCCAGCTCACCACCCGGACAGGTCGGTAATTCACCCCTCCACTTT. Encoded protein: CASSPPGQVGNSPLHF. The J gene is TRBJ1-6, the V gene TRBV18, with 7 bases identical to TRBD1. The CDR3 loop spans 16 amino acids. Per germline, CDR1 KGHSH and CDR2 LQKENI. V shed 0 bases and J 6 bases; nucleotides not matched to a gene: 5. Variable domain in full (rest from reference TRBV18 and TRBJ1-6): NAGVMQNPRHLVRRRGQEARLRCSPMKGHSHVYWYRQLPEEGLKFMVYLQKENIIDESGMPKERFSAEFPKEGPSILRIQQVVRGDSAAYFCASSPPGQVGNSPLHFGNGTRLTVT.

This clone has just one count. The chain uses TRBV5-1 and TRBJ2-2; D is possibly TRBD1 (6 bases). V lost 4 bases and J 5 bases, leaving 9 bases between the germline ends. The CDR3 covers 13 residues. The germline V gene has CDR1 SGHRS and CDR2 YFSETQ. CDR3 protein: CASSHGQTGELFF. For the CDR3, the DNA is TGCGCCAGCAGCCATGGACAGACCGGGGAGCTGTTTTTT.

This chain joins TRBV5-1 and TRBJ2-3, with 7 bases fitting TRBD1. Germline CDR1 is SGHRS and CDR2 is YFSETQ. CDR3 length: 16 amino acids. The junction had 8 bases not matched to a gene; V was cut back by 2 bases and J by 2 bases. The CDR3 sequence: CASSFRGQNPTDTQYF. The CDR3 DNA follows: TGCGCCAGCAGCTTTAGGGGACAGAACCCCACAGATACGCAGTATTTT.

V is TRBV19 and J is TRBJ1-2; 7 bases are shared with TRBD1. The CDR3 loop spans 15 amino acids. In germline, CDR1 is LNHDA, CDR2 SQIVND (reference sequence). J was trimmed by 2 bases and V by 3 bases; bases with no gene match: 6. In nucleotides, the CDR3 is TGTGCCAGTAGTATCGCGACAGGGAGGAACTATGGCTACACCTTC. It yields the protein CASSIATGRNYGYTF.

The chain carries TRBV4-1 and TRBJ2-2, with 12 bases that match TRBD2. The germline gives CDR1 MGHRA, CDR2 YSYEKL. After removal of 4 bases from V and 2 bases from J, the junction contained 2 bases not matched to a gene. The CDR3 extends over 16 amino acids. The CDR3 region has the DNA TGCGCCAGCAGCCTACTAGCGGGGGGAAACACCGGGGAGCTGTTTTTT. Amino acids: CASSLLAGGNTGELFF.

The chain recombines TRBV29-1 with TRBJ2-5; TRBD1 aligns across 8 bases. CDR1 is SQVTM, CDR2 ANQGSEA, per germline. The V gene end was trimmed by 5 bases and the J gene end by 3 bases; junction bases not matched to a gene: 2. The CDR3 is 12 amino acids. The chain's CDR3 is CSVSGGEETQYF. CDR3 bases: TGCAGCGTTTCAGGGGGCGAAGAGACCCAGTACTTC.